The 29 T cell receptor beta chains listed next were all sequenced from one sample in a study of T cells in Graves' hyperthyroidism and ophthalmopathy. The TCR beta CDR3 regions underwent amplification using RNA transcripts as the source. HTBI primers were the set used in a first-round RT-PCR of the TCR CDR3. From the multiplex PCR reads, TCRdb called clonotypes with MiXCR, one entry per CDR3 protein. The sample holds roughly 380,000 distinct CDR3 sequences, 13% seen once. The specimen was blood. These receptor sequences come from a young man with Graves' hyperthyroidism that later progressed to Graves' ophthalmopathy.

The chain is built from TRBV30 and TRBJ2-5; possibly TRBD1 for D (6 bases). The CDR3 has 14 amino acids. Between the trimmed V and J ends, which lost 5 bases and 5 bases, there was a span of 18 bases. Germline CDR1 is GTSNPN and CDR2 is SVGIG (reference sequence). In DNA form, the CDR3 reads TGTGCCTGGTATTATCCAGGGGCGGTTGAGACCCAGTACTTC. As protein: CAWYYPGAVETQYF.

This clonotype was seen at least ten times. V usage is TRBV30 and J usage is TRBJ2-7, with D possibly matching TRBD2 (7 bases). Germline values: CDR1 GTSNPN, CDR2 SVGIG (reference sequence). V gave up 0 bases and J gave up 0 bases, with 18 bases separating them. The CDR3 runs 17 residues. The CDR3 loop reads CAWSVLPLGGGSYEQYF. For the CDR3, the DNA is TGTGCCTGGAGTGTCCTACCCCTAGGGGGGGGCTCCTACGAGCAGTACTTC. The full variable domain, its missing parts supplied by reference TRBV30 and TRBJ2-7, is SQTIHQWPATLVQPVGSPLSLECTVEGTSNPNLYWYRQAAGRGLQLLFYSVGIGQISSEVPQNLSASRPQDRQFILSSKKLLLSDSGFYLCAWSVLPLGGGSYEQYFGPGTRLTVT.

In its sample, this clonotype was seen a few times. The genes are TRBV6-1 and TRBJ1-5; 7 bases match TRBD1. Germline V gene sequence: CDR1 MNHNS, CDR2 SASEGT. The CDR3 contains 13 residues. With V trimmed by 6 bases and J by 3 bases, 2 bases remained unmatched. DNA for the CDR3: TGTGCCAGCAGGGGACAGAACAATCAGCCCCAGCATTTT. This encodes CASRGQNNQPQHF.

This clonotype was seen many times. The V and J genes are TRBV6-5 and TRBJ2-1; D unresolved. CDR3 size: 17 residues. In germline, CDR1 is MNHEY, CDR2 SVGAGI. V lost 1 base to trimming and J lost 8 bases, with 21 bases between them. This CDR3 is CASSYYASSTDGDEQFF. The CDR3 DNA sequence: TGTGCCAGCAGTTACTATGCGTCGTCTACCGATGGCGATGAGCAGTTCTTC.

This clonotype was counted between two and nine times. A much larger clone lies a single base off, so this may be a read error. The chain carries TRBV6-1 and TRBJ1-5; D might be TRBD1 (6 bases). Looked up from germline, CDR1 is MNHNS and CDR2 is SASEGT. CDR3 length: 14 amino acids. V was trimmed by 5 bases and J by 0 bases, leaving 8 bases between them. The CDR3 DNA sequence: TGTGCCAGCAGTCGGACAGTTAGCAATCAGCCCCAGCATTTT. This translates into CASSRTVSNQPQHF.

This chain joins TRBV7-6 and TRBJ2-1, with D possibly being TRBD2 (7 bases). This CDR3 has 16 residues. Germline V gives CDR1 SGHVS, CDR2 FNYEAQ. V gave up 8 bases and J gave up 6 bases, with 23 bases separating them. In nucleotides, the CDR3 is TGTGCCAGCTCCCTGGGGTACGGGGGGCCCCCCAATGAGCAGTTCTTC. This translates into CASSLGYGGPPNEQFF.

There are a few counts of this clonotype. The chain uses TRBV5-1 and TRBJ2-3; no firm D call. CDR3 length: 14 residues. Germline CDR1 reads SGHRS; CDR2 reads YFSETQ. The V and J ends lost 0 bases and 2 bases respectively, with 7 bases between them. This CDR3 reads CASSLEGLTDTQYF. CDR3 coding DNA: TGCGCCAGCAGCTTGGAGGGTCTCACAGATACGCAGTATTTT.

In this sample, this clonotype turned up many times. The V and J genes are TRBV20-1 and TRBJ2-3; perhaps TRBD2 as D (5 bases). The CDR3 has 13 amino acids. Germline assignment: CDR1 DFQATT and CDR2 SNEGSKA (reference sequence). With 7 bases removed from V and 0 bases from J, the gap between germline ends came to 11 bases. As DNA, the CDR3 is TGCAGTGGTAAGATAGCGAGCACAGATACGCAGTATTTT. Translated: CSGKIASTDTQYF.

In regard to this clonotype: A much more abundant neighbour one base away suggests this may be a read error. V usage is TRBV7-6 and J usage is TRBJ1-1; 7 positions match TRBD1. The CDR3 loop spans 15 amino acids. The germline V gene encodes CDR1 SGHVS and CDR2 FNYEAQ. CDR3 in DNA: TGTGCCAGCAGCTTAACGGGACAGATGAACACTGAAGATTTCTTT. Protein sequence: CASSLTGQMNTEDFF.

The J gene is TRBJ1-1, the V gene TRBV3-1; D is unresolved. The CDR3 is made up of 13 amino acids. Germline CDR1 is LGHDT and CDR2 is YNNKEL (reference sequence). V was clipped by 0 bases and J by 4 bases, with 6 bases between them. The CDR3 reads CASSQDLITEAFF. As DNA, the CDR3 is TGTGCCAGCAGCCAAGATTTAATCACTGAAGCTTTCTTT.

A remark on this clonotype: A much larger clone differs by one base, so this may be a read error. The chain couples TRBV24-1 to TRBJ1-4; D might be TRBD1 (5 bases). This CDR3 has 15 residues. In germline, CDR1 is KGHDR, CDR2 SFDVKD. CDR3 sequence: CATSDPGTSNEKLLF. CDR3 sequence (DNA): TGTGCCACCAGTGACCCCGGGACTTCGAATGAAAAACTGCTTTTT.

This clonotype was observed at least ten times. The gene calls are TRBV6-1 and TRBJ1-6; 9 bases are shared with TRBD1. The CDR3 sequence is 16 residues long. V trimming: 5 bases; J trimming: 7 bases; junction bases outside the gene matches: 9. Germline V gene lookup returns CDR1 MNHNS and CDR2 SASEGT. The CDR3 DNA is TGTGCCAGCAGTCACCACGAGGACAGGGGAAATTCACCCCTCCACTTT. This sequence encodes CASSHHEDRGNSPLHF.

The rearrangement joins TRBV7-2 to TRBJ1-2; weak D call: TRBD1 (6 bases). The V and J ends lost 5 bases and 4 bases respectively, with 17 bases between them. Germline V lookup: CDR1 SGHTA, CDR2 FQGNSA. The CDR3 has 15 amino acids. The DNA for the CDR3 is TGTGCCAGCAGCACCAGACAGGACAAACTCTATGGCTACACCTTC. It encodes CASSTRQDKLYGYTF.

V gene TRBV6-1 combines with J gene TRBJ2-1; perhaps D is TRBD1 or TRBD2 (6 bases each). The V end was cut by 6 bases, the J end by 9 bases, with 21 bases between. The CDR3 totals 15 residues. Germline V CDR1 and CDR2: MNHNS, SASEGT. The CDR3 coding sequence is TGTGCCAGCAGGTGGTTACAGGGAGTGCGGGGTGAGCAGTTCTTC. This codes for CASRWLQGVRGEQFF.

The chain joins TRBV11-1 to TRBJ1-4; D gene uncertain. From germline, CDR1 is SGHAT and CDR2 FQDESV (reference sequence). The CDR3 is 13 residues long. Trimming cost V 4 bases and J 10 bases, with 13 bases left between them. CDR3 DNA: TGTGCCAGCAGCTCCCGAGGAGCGGGAAAACTGTTTTTT. It encodes CASSSRGAGKLFF.

This clonotype was counted once. Here the CDR3 reads CSARDLGTSNTEAFF. The CDR3 DNA follows: TGCAGTGCTAGAGATCTGGGGACATCGAACACTGAAGCTTTCTTT. The V and J genes are TRBV20-1 and TRBJ1-1; D might be TRBD1 (6 bases). Germline assignment: CDR1 DFQATT and CDR2 SNEGSKA (reference sequence). The CDR3 runs to 15 residues. V was pared by 0 bases and J by 1 base, with 12 bases between.

This clonotype appeared many times. CDR3 amino acids: CASSSYSTDMNTEAFF. Here the CDR3 DNA reads TGTGCCAGCAGCTCATATTCGACAGACATGAACACTGAAGCTTTCTTT. The chain couples TRBV7-8 to TRBJ1-1; maybe TRBD1 (5 bases). Per the germline V gene, CDR1 is SGHVS and CDR2 is FQNEAQ. The germline V and J ends were trimmed by 4 bases and 0 bases, with 15 bases remaining between them. The CDR3 loop spans 16 amino acids.

This clonotype was recorded at least ten times. CDR3 coding DNA: TGTGCCAGCAGCCCCACAGCCAATCAAGAGACCCAGTACTTC. Amino acid sequence: CASSPTANQETQYF. The chain recombines TRBV7-9 with TRBJ2-5; D is unclear. CDR3 size: 14 residues. The germline V gene has CDR1 SEHNR and CDR2 FQNEAQ (reference sequence). V was pared by 5 bases and J by 2 bases, with 12 bases between.

This clonotype was recorded at least ten times. The chain recombines TRBV28 with TRBJ1-3; TRBD1 agrees at 9 bases. Germline CDR1 reads MDHEN; CDR2 reads SYDVKM. CDR3 size: 18 residues. J was trimmed by 0 bases and V by 3 bases; bases with no gene match: 9. CDR3 amino acids: CASSFWTGAVLSGNTIYF. As DNA, the CDR3 is TGTGCCAGCAGTTTCTGGACAGGGGCGGTCCTCTCTGGAAACACCATATATTTT.

In its sample, this clonotype was seen many times. J is TRBJ1-3 and V is TRBV2; D remains unclear. This CDR3 has 12 amino acids. Per the germline V gene, CDR1 is SNHLY and CDR2 is FYNNEI. Trimming shortened V by 3 bases and J by 4 bases, and 4 bases separated the two germline ends. CDR3 protein: CASSEGGNTIYF. The CDR3 nucleotides are TGTGCCAGCAGTGAGGGGGGAAACACCATATATTTT.

This clonotype was observed many times. The rearrangement uses TRBV12-3 or TRBV12-4 and TRBJ2-3; D unresolved. Deletions cut 9 bases from V and 0 bases from J, with 10 bases between. The CDR3 loop spans 13 amino acids. The CDR3 sequence: CASQGRSTDTQYF. The CDR3 DNA sequence: TGTGCCAGTCAAGGGCGGAGCACAGATACGCAGTATTTT.

The table lists this clonotype with a few counts. The chain links TRBV20-1 to TRBJ1-6; D is possibly TRBD1 (6 bases). Trimming stripped 0 bases from V and 2 bases from J, with 11 bases between. Germline V CDR1 and CDR2: DFQATT, SNEGSKA (reference sequence). CDR3 length: 16 amino acids. This CDR3 is CSARDNQGPYNSPLHF. In nucleotides, the CDR3 is TGCAGTGCTAGAGACAACCAGGGGCCCTATAATTCACCCCTCCACTTT.

This clonotype has only a few counts. The CDR3 DNA is TGTGCCAGCAGCTTAAGGATAGGTGATAAAGAGACCCAGTACTTC. It encodes CASSLRIGDKETQYF. The genes are TRBV7-9 and TRBJ2-5; no clear D gene. V was clipped by 2 bases and J by 3 bases, with 13 bases between them. The CDR3 is 15 residues long. Germline CDR1 reads SEHNR; CDR2 reads FQNEAQ (reference sequence).

This clonotype was seen ten or more times. The chain recombines TRBV12-3 or TRBV12-4 with TRBJ1-5; 10 nucleotides line up with TRBD1. V was clipped by 6 bases and J by 9 bases; unmatched bases: 14. The CDR3 length is 16 residues. This CDR3 is CASSQRPGQGPAPQHF. The CDR3 coding sequence is TGTGCCAGCAGCCAGAGACCGGGACAGGGGCCAGCGCCCCAGCATTTT.

This rearrangement joins TRBV7-6 to TRBJ1-6; D ambiguous. CDR3 length equals 15 residues. The V end was cut by 5 bases, the J end by 9 bases, with 17 bases between. Looked up from germline, CDR1 is SGHVS and CDR2 is FNYEAQ. The CDR3 sequence: CASSQASDGSSPLHF. The CDR3 DNA reads as TGTGCCAGCAGCCAAGCTTCGGACGGCAGTTCACCCCTCCACTTT.

The V call is TRBV25-1, the J call TRBJ1-4, with unresolved D. Germline CDR1 and CDR2: MGHDK and SYGVNS. The ends were cut back, 2 bases at V and 4 bases at J, with 5 bases in the middle. The CDR3 is 13 amino acids. The CDR3 nucleotides read TGTGCCAGCAGTGAACACCATAATGAAAAACTGTTTTTT. This codes for CASSEHHNEKLFF.

This clonotype has a count of ten or more. CDR3 in amino acids: CASSSIRYNEQFF. CDR3 nucleotide sequence: TGTGCCAGCAGTAGTATCAGGTACAATGAGCAGTTCTTC. The chain recombines TRBV6-1 with TRBJ2-1; D is undetermined. V was clipped by 5 bases and J by 4 bases, with 9 bases between them. In germline, CDR1 is MNHNS, CDR2 SASEGT. The CDR3 totals 13 residues.

This sequence joins TRBV4-1 and TRBJ2-7; 7 bases agree with TRBD2. CDR1 is MGHRA and CDR2 is YSYEKL in the germline V gene. The CDR3 loop spans 15 amino acids. After removal of 0 bases from V and 7 bases from J, the junction contained 9 bases not matched to a gene. The CDR3: CASSQDGGLSFEQYF. The DNA of the CDR3 is TGCGCCAGCAGCCAAGATGGGGGACTATCCTTTGAGCAGTACTTC.

This clonotype was recorded at least ten times. The rearrangement links TRBV6-1 to TRBJ2-7; TRBD1 matches 7 bases. The CDR3 contains 16 residues. CDR1 and CDR2 from the germline V gene are MNHNS and SASEGT. V dropped 4 bases and J dropped 0; count of bases not matched to a gene: 9. The CDR3: CASSGNRGPSSYEQYF. CDR3 DNA: TGTGCCAGCAGTGGCAACAGGGGTCCAAGCTCCTACGAGCAGTACTTC.